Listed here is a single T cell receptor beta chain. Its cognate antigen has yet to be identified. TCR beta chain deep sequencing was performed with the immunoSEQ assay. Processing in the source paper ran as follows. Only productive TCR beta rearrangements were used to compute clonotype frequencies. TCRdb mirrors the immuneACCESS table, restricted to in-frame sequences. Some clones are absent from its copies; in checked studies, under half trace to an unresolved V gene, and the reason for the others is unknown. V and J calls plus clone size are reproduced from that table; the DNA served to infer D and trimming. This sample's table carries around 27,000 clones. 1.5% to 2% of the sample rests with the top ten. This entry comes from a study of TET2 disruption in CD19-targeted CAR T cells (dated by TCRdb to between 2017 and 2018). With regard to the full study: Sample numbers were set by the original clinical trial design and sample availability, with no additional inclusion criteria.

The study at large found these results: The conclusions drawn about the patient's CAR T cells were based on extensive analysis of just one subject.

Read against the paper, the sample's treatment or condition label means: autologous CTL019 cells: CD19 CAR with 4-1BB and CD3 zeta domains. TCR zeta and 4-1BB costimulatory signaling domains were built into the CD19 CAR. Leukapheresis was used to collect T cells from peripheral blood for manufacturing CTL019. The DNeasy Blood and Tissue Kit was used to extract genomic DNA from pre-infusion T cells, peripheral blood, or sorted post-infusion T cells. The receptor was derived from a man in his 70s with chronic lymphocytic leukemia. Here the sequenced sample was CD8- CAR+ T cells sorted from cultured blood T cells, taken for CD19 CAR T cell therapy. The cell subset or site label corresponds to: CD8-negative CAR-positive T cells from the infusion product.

Here the CDR3 is given as CSAIPGVTEAFF. The covered CDR3 bases are TGCAGTGCTATTCCGGGGGTCACTGAA. Recombination linked TRBV20-1 to TRBJ1-1; perhaps TRBD1 is the D gene, with 5 bases matching. The read terminates 3 residues before the CDR3 end, so the remaining end is supplied by the germline J gene. From the cysteine through the phenylalanine, the CDR3 covers 12 amino acids. Sequencing covers 27 bases of the CDR3, shown here with the frame starting at base 1. The germline V gene (reference sequence) specifies DFQATT as CDR1 and SNEGSKA as CDR2. V is shortened by 4 bases, J by 4 bases, and the region joining them spans 10 bases.